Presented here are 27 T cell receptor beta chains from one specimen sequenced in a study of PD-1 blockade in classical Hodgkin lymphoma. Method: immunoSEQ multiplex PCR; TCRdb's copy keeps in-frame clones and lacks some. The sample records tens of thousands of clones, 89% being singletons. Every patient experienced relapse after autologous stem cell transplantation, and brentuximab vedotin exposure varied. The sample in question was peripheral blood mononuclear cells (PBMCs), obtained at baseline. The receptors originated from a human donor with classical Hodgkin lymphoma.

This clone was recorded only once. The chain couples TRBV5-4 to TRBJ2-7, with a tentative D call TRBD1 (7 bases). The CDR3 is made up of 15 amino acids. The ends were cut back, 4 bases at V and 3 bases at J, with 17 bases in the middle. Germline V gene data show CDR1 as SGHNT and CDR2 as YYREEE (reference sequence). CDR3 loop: CASSPNPGGYYEQYF. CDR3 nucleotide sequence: TGTGCCAGCAGCCCAAACCCAGGGGGGTACTACGAGCAGTACTTC.

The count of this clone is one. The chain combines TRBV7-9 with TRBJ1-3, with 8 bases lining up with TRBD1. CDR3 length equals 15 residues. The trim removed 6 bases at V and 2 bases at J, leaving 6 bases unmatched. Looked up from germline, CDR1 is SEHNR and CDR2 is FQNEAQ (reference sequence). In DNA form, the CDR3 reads TGTGCCAGCAGGTACCAGGGGGCGCCTGGAAACACCATATATTTT. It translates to CASRYQGAPGNTIYF.

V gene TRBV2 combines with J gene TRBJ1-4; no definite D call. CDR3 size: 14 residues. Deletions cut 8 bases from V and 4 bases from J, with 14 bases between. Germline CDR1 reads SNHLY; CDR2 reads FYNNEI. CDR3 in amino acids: CASSTDMINEKLFF. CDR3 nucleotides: TGTGCCAGCTCGACCGACATGATTAATGAAAAACTGTTTTTT.

The chain's CDR3 is CASSLGTSGRSYNEQFF. The CDR3 bases are TGTGCCAGCAGCTTAGGGACTAGCGGGAGATCCTACAATGAGCAGTTCTTC. V usage is TRBV7-9 and J usage is TRBJ2-1, with 13 bases that match TRBD2. Trimming at V came to 1 base and at J to 1 base, leaving 1 base not matched to a gene. CDR1 and CDR2 from the germline V gene are SEHNR and FQNEAQ (reference sequence). The length of the CDR3 is 17 residues.

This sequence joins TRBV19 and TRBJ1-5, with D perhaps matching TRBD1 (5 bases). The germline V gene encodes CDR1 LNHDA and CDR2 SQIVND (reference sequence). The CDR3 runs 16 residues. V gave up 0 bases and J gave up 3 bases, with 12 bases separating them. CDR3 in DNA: TGTGCCAGTAGTATAGAGGGACGGGGACCCAATCAGCCCCAGCATTTT. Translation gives CASSIEGRGPNQPQHF.

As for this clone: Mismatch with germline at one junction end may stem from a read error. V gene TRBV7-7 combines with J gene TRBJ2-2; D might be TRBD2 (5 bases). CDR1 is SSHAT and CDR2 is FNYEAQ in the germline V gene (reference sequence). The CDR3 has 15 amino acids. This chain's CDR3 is CASSPSSGLTGELFF. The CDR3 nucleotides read TGTGCTAGCAGCCCGTCAAGCGGACTCACCGGGGAGCTGTTTTTT.

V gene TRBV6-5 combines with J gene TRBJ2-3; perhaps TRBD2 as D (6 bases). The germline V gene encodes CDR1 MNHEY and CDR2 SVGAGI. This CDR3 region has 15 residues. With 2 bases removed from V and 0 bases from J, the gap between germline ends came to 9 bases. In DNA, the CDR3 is TGTGCCAGCAGTTACGGGGGACTGAGCACAGATACGCAGTATTTT. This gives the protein CASSYGGLSTDTQYF.

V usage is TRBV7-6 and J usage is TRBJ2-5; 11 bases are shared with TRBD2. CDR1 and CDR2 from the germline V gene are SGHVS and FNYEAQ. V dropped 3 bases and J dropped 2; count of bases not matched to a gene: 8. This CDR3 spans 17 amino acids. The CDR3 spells CASSFRLAGISQETQYF. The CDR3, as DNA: TGTGCCAGCAGCTTTCGACTAGCGGGGATATCACAAGAGACCCAGTACTTC.

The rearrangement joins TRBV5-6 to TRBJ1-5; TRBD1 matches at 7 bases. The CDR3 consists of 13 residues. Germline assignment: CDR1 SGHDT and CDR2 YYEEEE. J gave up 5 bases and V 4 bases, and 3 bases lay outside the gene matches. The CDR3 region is CASSRQGDQPQHF. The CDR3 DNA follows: TGTGCCAGCAGCAGACAGGGAGATCAGCCCCAGCATTTT.

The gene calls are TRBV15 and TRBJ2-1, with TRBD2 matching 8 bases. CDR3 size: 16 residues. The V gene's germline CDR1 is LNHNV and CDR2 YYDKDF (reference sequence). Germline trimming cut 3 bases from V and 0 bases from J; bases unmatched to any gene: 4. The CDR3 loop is CATSSERESSYNEQFF. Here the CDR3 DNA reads TGTGCCACCAGCAGCGAGCGGGAGAGCTCCTACAATGAGCAGTTCTTC.

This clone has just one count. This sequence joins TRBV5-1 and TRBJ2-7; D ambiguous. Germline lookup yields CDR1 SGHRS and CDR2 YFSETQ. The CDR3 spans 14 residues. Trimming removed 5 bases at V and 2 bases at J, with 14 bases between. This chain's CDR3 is CASRVTYQPYEQYF. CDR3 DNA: TGCGCCAGCAGAGTTACTTACCAACCCTACGAGCAGTACTTC.

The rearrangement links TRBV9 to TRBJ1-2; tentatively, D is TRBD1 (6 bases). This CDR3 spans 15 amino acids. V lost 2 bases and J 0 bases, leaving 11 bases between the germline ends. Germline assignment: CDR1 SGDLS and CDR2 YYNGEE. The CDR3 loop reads CASSVMGHSNYGYTF. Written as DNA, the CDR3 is TGTGCCAGCAGCGTGATGGGACACTCTAACTATGGCTACACCTTC.

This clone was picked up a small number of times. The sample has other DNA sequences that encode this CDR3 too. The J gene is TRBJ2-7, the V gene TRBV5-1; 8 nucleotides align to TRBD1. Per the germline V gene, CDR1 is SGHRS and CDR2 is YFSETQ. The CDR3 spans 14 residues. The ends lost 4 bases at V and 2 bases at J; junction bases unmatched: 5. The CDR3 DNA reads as TGCGCCAGCAGCCCAACGGGACAGGCCTACGAGCAGTACTTC. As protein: CASSPTGQAYEQYF.

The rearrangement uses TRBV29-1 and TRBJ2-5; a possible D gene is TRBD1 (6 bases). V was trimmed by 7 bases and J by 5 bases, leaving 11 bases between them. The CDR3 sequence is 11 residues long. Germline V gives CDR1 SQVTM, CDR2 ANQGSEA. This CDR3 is CSGKRGETQYF. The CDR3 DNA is TGCAGCGGGAAAAGGGGGGAGACCCAGTACTTC.

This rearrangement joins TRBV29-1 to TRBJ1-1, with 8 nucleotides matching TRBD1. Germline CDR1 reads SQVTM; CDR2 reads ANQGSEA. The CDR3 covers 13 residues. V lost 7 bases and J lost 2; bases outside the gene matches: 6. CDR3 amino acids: CSARTGINTEAFF. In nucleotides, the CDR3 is TGCAGCGCCCGGACAGGGATTAACACTGAAGCTTTCTTT. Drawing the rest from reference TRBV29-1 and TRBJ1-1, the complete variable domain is SAVISQKPSRDICQRGTSLTIQCQVDSQVTMMFWYRQQPGQSLTLIATANQGSEATYESGFVIDKFPISRPNLTFSTLTVSNMSPEDSSIYLCSARTGINTEAFFGQGTRLTVV.

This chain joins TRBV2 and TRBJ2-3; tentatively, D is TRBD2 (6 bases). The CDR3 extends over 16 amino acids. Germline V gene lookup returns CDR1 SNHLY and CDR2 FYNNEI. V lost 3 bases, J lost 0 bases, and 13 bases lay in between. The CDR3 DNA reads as TGTGCCAGCAGTGAGGGAGGCCACAGAAGCACAGATACGCAGTATTTT. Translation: CASSEGGHRSTDTQYF.

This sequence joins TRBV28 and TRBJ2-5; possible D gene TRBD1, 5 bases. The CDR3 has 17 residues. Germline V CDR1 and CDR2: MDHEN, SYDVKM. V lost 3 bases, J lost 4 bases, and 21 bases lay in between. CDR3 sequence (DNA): TGTGCCAGCAGTTTCCCCACAGAGTCCAGGGCTCGAGAGACCCAGTACTTC. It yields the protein CASSFPTESRARETQYF.

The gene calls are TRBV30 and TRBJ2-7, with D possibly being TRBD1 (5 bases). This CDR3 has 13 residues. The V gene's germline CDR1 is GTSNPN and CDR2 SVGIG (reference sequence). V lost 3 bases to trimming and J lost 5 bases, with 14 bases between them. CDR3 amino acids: CAWSRVLGNEQYF. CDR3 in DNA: TGTGCCTGGAGCAGGGTCTTAGGAAACGAGCAGTACTTC.

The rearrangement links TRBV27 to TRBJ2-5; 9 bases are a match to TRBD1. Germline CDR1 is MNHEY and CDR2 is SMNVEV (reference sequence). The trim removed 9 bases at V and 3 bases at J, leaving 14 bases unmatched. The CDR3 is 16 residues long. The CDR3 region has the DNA TGTGCCAGGGCGTGCCTGTGGACAGGGGAGGAAGAGACCCAGTACTTC. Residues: CARACLWTGEEETQYF.

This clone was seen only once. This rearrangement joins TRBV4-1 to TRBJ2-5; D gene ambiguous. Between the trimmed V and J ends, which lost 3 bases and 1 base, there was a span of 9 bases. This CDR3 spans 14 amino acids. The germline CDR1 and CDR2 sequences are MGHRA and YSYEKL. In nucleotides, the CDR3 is TGCGCCAGCAGCCAGGGCACTACCCAAGAGACCCAGTACTTC. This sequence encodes CASSQGTTQETQYF.

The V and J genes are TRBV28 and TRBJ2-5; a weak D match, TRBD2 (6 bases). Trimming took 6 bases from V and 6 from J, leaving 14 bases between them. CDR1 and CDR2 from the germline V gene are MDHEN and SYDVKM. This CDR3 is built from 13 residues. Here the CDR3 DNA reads TGTGCCAGCAGACGGGAGATGAAGAAGACCCAGTACTTC. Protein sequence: CASRREMKKTQYF.

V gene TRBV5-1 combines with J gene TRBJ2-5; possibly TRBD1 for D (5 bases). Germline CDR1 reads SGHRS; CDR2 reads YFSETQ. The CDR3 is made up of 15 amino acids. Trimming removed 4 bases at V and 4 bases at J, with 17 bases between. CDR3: CASSLTATSGETQYF. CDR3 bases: TGCGCCAGCAGCCTGACAGCCACCTCGGGAGAGACCCAGTACTTC. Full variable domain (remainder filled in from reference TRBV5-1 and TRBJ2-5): KAGVTQTPRYLIKTRGQQVTLSCSPISGHRSVSWYQQTPGQGLQFLFEYFSETQRNKGNFPGRFSGRQFSNSRSEMNVSTLELGDSALYLCASSLTATSGETQYFGPGTRLLVL.

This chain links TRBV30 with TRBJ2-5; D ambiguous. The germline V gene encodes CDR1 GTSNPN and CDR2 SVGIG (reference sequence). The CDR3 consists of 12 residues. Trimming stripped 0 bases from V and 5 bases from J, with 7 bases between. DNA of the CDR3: TGTGCCTGGAGTGTACAAAAGGAGACCCAGTACTTC. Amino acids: CAWSVQKETQYF.

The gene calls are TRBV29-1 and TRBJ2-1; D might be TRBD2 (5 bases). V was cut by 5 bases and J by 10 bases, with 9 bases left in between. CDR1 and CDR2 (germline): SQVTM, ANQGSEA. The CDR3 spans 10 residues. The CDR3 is CSVTSSEQFF. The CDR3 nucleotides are TGCAGCGTTACGTCTAGCGAGCAGTTCTTC.

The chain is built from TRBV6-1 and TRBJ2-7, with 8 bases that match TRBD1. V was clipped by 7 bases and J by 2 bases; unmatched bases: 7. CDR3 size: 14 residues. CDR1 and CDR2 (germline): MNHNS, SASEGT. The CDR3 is CASMTGQVTYEQYF. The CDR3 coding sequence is TGTGCCAGCATGACGGGACAGGTGACCTACGAGCAGTACTTC.

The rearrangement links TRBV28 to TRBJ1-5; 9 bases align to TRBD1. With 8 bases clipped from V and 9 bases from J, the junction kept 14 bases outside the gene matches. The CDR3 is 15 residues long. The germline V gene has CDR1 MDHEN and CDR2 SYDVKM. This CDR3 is CASGTGSGAAGPQHF. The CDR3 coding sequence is TGTGCCAGCGGGACAGGGTCCGGAGCGGCTGGGCCCCAGCATTTT.

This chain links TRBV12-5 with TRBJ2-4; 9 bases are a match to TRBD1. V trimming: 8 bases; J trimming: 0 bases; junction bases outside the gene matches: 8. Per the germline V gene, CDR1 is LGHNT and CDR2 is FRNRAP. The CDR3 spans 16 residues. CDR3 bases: TGTGCTAGTTCCGGGACAGGGCCTTTAGCCAAAAACATTCAGTACTTC. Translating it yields CASSGTGPLAKNIQYF.